A selection of T cell receptor beta chains follows, all from one sample in a study of neoadjuvant anti-PD-1 for oral cavity cancer. Here immunoSEQ multiplex PCR was the method, and the copy in TCRdb shows in-frame clones only, minus some. Of under 15,000 clones in the sample, 65% to 75% were seen once. Sequenced material: PBMCs, taken after nivolumab (anti-PD-1) treatment. Receptor source: a person aged 35-79 years with oral cavity squamous cell carcinoma. The CDR3 runs from the conserved cysteine through the conserved F or W. A D gene is named only where the DNA matches it firmly. A clone size is listed for some rows: how often the clone was seen (once, few, many), or a class if it is expanded.

>TRBJ2-5|NA|TRBV7-3|TRBD1
CASSLGTGRETQYF
TGTGCCAGCAGCTTAGGGACAGGTCGAGAGACCCAGTACTTC
>TRBJ1-6|NA|TRBV6-5|TRBD1
CASSYSRTGDSPLHF
TGTGCCAGCAGTTACTCAAGGACAGGGGATTCACCCCTCCACTTT
>TRBJ1-2|NA|TRBV30|TRBD1
CAWSVGQHGYTF
TGTGCCTGGAGTGTGGGACAGCATGGCTACACCTTC
>TRBJ1-1|few|TRBV28|NA
CASNGQNTEAFF
TGTGCCAGCAATGGGCAGAACACTGAAGCTTTCTTT
>TRBJ2-5|NA|TRBV19|TRBD2
CASSIGTSGKETQYF
TGTGCCAGTAGTATAGGGACTAGCGGGAAGGAGACCCAGTACTTC
>TRBJ1-2|once|TRBV27|NA
CASSVDRNYGYTF
TGTGCCAGCAGTGTCGACAGGAACTATGGCTACACCTTC
>TRBJ1-6|NA|TRBV5-5|NA
CASSVRGDMNNSPLHF
TGTGCCAGCAGCGTCCGAGGGGACATGAATAATTCACCCCTCCACTTT
>TRBJ2-2|NA|TRBV6-5|NA
CASSYSWNTGELFF
TGTGCCAGCAGTTACTCGTGGAACACCGGGGAGCTGTTTTTT
>TRBJ2-7|NA|TRBV10-3|TRBD1
CAITRGQESSYEQYF
TGTGCCATCACTCGCGGACAGGAGAGCTCCTACGAGCAGTACTTC
>TRBJ2-5|NA|TRBV6-6|NA
CASSYGATETQYF
TGTGCCAGCAGTTACGGGGCGACAGAGACCCAGTACTTC
>TRBJ2-2|few|TRBV11-2|NA
CASSPPGTGELFF
TGTGCCAGCAGCCCCCCAGGAACCGGGGAGCTGTTTTTT
>TRBJ2-1|few|TRBV5-4|TRBD2
CASSFLLAGGNEQFF
TGTGCCAGCAGCTTCCTACTAGCGGGAGGGAATGAGCAGTTCTTC
>TRBJ2-3|NA|TRBV11-2|NA
CASSLELATDTQYF
TGTGCCAGCAGCTTAGAGCTAGCTACAGATACGCAGTATTTT
>TRBJ2-1|NA|TRBV7-8|NA
CASSDSRGLNEQFF
TGTGCCAGCAGCGACAGTCGGGGCCTCAATGAGCAGTTCTTC
>TRBJ2-1|NA|TRBV5-1|NA
CASSGRQDNEQFF
TGCGCCAGCTCCGGGAGACAGGACAATGAGCAGTTCTTC
>TRBJ1-6|NA|TRBV11-2|TRBD1
CASRKLTGGRNSPLHF
TGTGCCAGCAGGAAGCTTACAGGGGGACGTAATTCACCCCTCCACTTT
>TRBJ1-5|NA|TRBV5-8|NA
CASSLGLAVYSNQPQHF
TGTGCCAGCAGCTTGGGACTGGCGGTTTATAGCAATCAGCCCCAGCATTTT
>TRBJ1-2|few|TRBV5-1|NA
CASSLGSNHLNYGYTF
TGCGCCAGCAGCTTGGGCTCAAACCACCTTAACTATGGCTACACCTTC
>TRBJ1-2|NA|TRBV7-9|NA
CASSSAANYGYTF
TGTGCCAGCAGCTCCGCAGCTAACTATGGCTACACCTTC
>TRBJ2-7|NA|TRBV5-8|TRBD1
CASRRDRGLMNEQYF
TGTGCCAGCAGACGAGACAGGGGGCTGATGAACGAGCAGTACTTC
>TRBJ2-7|NA|TRBV30|NA
CAWSVLDYEQYF
TGTGCCTGGAGTGTTCTGGATTACGAGCAGTACTTC
>TRBJ1-1|NA|TRBV10-3|NA
CAISGTGNTEAFF
TGTGCCATCAGTGGGACGGGTAACACTGAAGCTTTCTTT
>TRBJ2-5|NA|TRBV5-1|NA
CASSLAYPRETQYF
TGCGCCAGCAGCTTGGCCTACCCTCGGGAGACCCAGTACTTC
>TRBJ1-2|once|TRBV27|TRBD1
CASRLANRDRNGYTF
TGTGCCAGCAGATTGGCCAACCGGGACAGGAATGGCTACACCTTC